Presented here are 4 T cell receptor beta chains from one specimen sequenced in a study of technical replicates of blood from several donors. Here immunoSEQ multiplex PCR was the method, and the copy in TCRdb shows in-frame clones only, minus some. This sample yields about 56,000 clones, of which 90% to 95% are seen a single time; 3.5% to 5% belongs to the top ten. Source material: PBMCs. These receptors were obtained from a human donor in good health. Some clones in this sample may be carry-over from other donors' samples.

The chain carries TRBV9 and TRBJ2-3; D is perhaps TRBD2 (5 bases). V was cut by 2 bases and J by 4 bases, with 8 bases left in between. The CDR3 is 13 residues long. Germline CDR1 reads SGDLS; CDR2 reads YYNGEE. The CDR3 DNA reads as TGTGCCAGCAGCGTTCTAGCCCCAGATACGCAGTATTTT. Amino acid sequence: CASSVLAPDTQYF.

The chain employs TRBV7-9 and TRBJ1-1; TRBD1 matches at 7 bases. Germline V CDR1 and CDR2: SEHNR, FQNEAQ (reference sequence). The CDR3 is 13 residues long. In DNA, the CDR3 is TGTGCGGCGGGGCAGGGGGTAAACACTGAAGCTTTCTTT. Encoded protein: CAAGQGVNTEAFF.

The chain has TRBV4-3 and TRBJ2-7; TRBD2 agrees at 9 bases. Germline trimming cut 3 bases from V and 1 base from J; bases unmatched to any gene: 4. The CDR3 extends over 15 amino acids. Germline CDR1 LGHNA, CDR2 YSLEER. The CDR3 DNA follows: TGCGCCAGCAGCCAGAGTAGCGGGGGTTCCTACGAGCAGTACTTC. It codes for CASSQSSGGSYEQYF.

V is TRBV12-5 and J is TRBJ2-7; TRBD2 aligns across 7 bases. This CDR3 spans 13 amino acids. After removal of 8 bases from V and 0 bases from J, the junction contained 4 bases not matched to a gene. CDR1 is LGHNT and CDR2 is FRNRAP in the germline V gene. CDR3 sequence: CASRGRNSYEQYF. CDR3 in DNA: TGTGCTAGTCGCGGGAGAAACTCCTACGAGCAGTACTTC.